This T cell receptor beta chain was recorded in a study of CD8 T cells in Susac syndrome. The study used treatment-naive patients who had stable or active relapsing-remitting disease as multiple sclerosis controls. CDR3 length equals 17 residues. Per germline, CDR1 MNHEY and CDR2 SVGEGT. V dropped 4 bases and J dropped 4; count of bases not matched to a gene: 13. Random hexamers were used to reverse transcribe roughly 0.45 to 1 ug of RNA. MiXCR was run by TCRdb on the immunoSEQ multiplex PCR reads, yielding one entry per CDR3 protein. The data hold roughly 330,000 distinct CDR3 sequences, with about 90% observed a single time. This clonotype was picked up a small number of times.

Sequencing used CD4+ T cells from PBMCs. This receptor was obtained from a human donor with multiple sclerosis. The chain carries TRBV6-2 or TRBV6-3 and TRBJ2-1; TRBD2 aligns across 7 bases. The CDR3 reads CASSSPTWRERYNEQFF. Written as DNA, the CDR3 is TGTGCCAGCAGTTCCCCGACATGGCGGGAGAGGTACAATGAGCAGTTCTTC.